The source of this T cell receptor beta chain is a study of control samples from healthy donors and cancer patients. Clones were read by immunoSEQ multiplex PCR, and TCRdb kept only the in-frame ones, dropping some. The data contain more than 20,000 clones, more than 80% of them singletons. V was clipped by 2 bases and J by 1 base, with 5 bases between them. The germline V gene has CDR1 SGHRS and CDR2 YFSETQ. The CDR3 loop spans 13 amino acids. This clone occurred once. The rearrangement links TRBV5-1 to TRBJ2-3; the D is unclear. This receptor was taken from a man aged 55 to 70 with head and neck cancer. The sequencing input was PBMCs. Here the CDR3 DNA reads TGCGCCAGCAGCTTACGGCGCACAGATACGCAGTATTTT. As protein: CASSLRRTDTQYF. Full variable domain (outside the CDR3, taken from reference TRBV5-1 and TRBJ2-3): KAGVTQTPRYLIKTRGQQVTLSCSPISGHRSVSWYQQTPGQGLQFLFEYFSETQRNKGNFPGRFSGRQFSNSRSEMNVSTLELGDSALYLCASSLRRTDTQYFGPGTRLTVL.